One and the same sample provided the 14 T cell receptor beta chains below, sequenced in a study of high-grade serous ovarian cancer treatment subgroups (dated by TCRdb to the early 2020s). Collection of tumor samples took place before definitive surgery or chemotherapy. The library was generated by the immunoSEQ multiplex PCR assay. As stored in TCRdb, this immuneACCESS dataset retains in-frame rearrangements with V and J assigned. A fraction of the clones does not appear; measured against another copy, unresolved V genes explain less than half of the discrepancy, and the remainder lacks a known reason. For this sample the table gives thousands of clones, of which around 85% were detected only once. The top ten constitute approximately 1.7% of the sample. Sequences were obtained from tumor tissue. The receptors were sampled from a human donor with high-grade serous ovarian cancer.

The chain links TRBV7-2 to TRBJ1-1, with D perhaps TRBD1 (5 bases). Trimming shortened V by 7 bases and J by 7 bases, and 10 bases separated the two germline ends. Per the germline V gene, CDR1 is SGHTA and CDR2 is FQGNSA. The CDR3 spans 11 residues. The CDR3 bases are TGTGCCAGCATCGAGAGGGGTGAAGCTTTCTTT. It is translated as CASIERGEAFF.

The chain carries TRBV30 and TRBJ2-5; TRBD1 matches 7 bases. Looked up from germline, CDR1 is GTSNPN and CDR2 is SVGIG (reference sequence). The CDR3 loop spans 15 amino acids. J gave up 6 bases and V 5 bases, and 15 bases lay outside the gene matches. In nucleotides, the CDR3 is TGTGCCTGGGCAACTCCTCCGGGACAGTTTAAGACCCAGTACTTC. Amino acid sequence: CAWATPPGQFKTQYF.

V is TRBV6-6 and J is TRBJ1-1; no definite D call. This CDR3 comprises 10 residues. Germline-derived CDR1 and CDR2 are MNHNY and SVGAGI (reference sequence). V lost 7 bases and J 10 bases, leaving 10 bases between the germline ends. The CDR3 is CASTAGRAFF. The DNA for the CDR3 is TGTGCCAGCACCGCGGGTAGAGCTTTCTTT.

The rearrangement links TRBV4-3 to TRBJ2-6; no reliable D call. The germline gives CDR1 LGHNA, CDR2 YSLEER. CDR3 length: 16 residues. Trimming took 5 bases from V and 4 from J, leaving 15 bases between them. CDR3 sequence (DNA): TGCGCCAGCAGCACCGATAGGGCGGCGGGGGCCAACGTCCTGACTTTC. Encoded protein: CASSTDRAAGANVLTF.

The chain combines TRBV19 with TRBJ1-1, with D perhaps matching TRBD1 (5 bases). With 1 base removed from V and 1 base from J, the gap between germline ends came to 7 bases. Per germline, CDR1 LNHDA and CDR2 SQIVND (reference sequence). The CDR3 extends over 14 amino acids. The CDR3 DNA sequence: TGTGCCAGTAGTATAGTGCAGGGGAACACTGAAGCTTTCTTT. The encoded protein is CASSIVQGNTEAFF.

The chain uses TRBV10-3 and TRBJ1-1, with 8 bases lining up with TRBD1. The CDR3 is 15 residues long. V gave up 4 bases and J gave up 0 bases; unmatched junction bases: 4. CDR1 is ENHRY, CDR2 SYGVKD, per germline. Here the CDR3 DNA reads TGTGCCATCAGTGGGGGGACAGGCATGAACACTGAAGCTTTCTTT. Translating gives CAISGGTGMNTEAFF.

This clone was found once. J is TRBJ2-7 and V is TRBV6-1, with TRBD1 matching over 8 bases. With V trimmed by 6 bases and J by 12 bases, 13 bases remained unmatched. The CDR3 covers 13 residues. Germline V CDR1 and CDR2: MNHNS, SASEGT. As DNA, the CDR3 is TGTGCCAGCAGGGATCGACAGGGGAAGGCCCCGTACTTC. This translates into CASRDRQGKAPYF.

V is TRBV30 and J is TRBJ2-6; D may be TRBD2 (6 bases). The CDR3 sequence is 17 residues long. CDR1 and CDR2 (germline): GTSNPN, SVGIG (reference sequence). V was trimmed by 8 bases and J by 3 bases, leaving 23 bases between them. In DNA form, the CDR3 reads TGTGCCACCGTCCGGGGCGGGACCATTCGTGGGGCCAACGTCCTGACTTTC. It codes for CATVRGGTIRGANVLTF.

The rearrangement uses TRBV9 and TRBJ2-7; the match to TRBD2 covers 10 bases. Germline V gives CDR1 SGDLS, CDR2 YYNGEE. Trimming cost V 4 bases and J 0 bases; bases outside gene matches: 13. CDR3 length equals 18 residues. The CDR3 bases are TGTGCCAGCAGCCCGAGAGGGGCCGGACTAGCGGACTCCTACGAGCAGTACTTC. Translating gives CASSPRGAGLADSYEQYF.

The gene calls are TRBV19 and TRBJ2-7; 10 bases align to TRBD2. V lost 6 bases to trimming and J lost 3 bases; unmatched junction nucleotides: 8. CDR3 size: 15 residues. Germline loops: CDR1 LNHDA, CDR2 SQIVND (reference sequence). CDR3 DNA sequence: TGTGCCAGTAGGGCACAAGCGGGAGGGATCTACGAGCAGTACTTC. Translated, it gives CASRAQAGGIYEQYF.

The rearrangement links TRBV19 to TRBJ2-1; 9 bases line up with TRBD2. V lost 8 bases and J lost 7; bases outside the gene matches: 9. CDR1 is LNHDA and CDR2 is SQIVND in the germline V gene (reference sequence). The CDR3 consists of 14 residues. Written as DNA, the CDR3 is TGTGCCAGTGGGGCGGGGGGGAGACGGAATGAGCAGTTCTTC. This sequence encodes CASGAGGRRNEQFF.

The CDR3 region has the DNA TGTGCCAGCAGTTGGACTAGCGTGGGTAGGGGTGAGCAGTTCTTC. This encodes CASSWTSVGRGEQFF. The chain recombines TRBV27 with TRBJ2-1; 9 positions match TRBD2. CDR3 length: 15 residues. Germline V gene data show CDR1 as MNHEY and CDR2 as SMNVEV (reference sequence). Trimming cost V 4 bases and J 9 bases; bases outside gene matches: 10.

The CDR3 sequence is CASSEASGGLAVYNEQFF. Here the CDR3 DNA reads TGTGCCAGCAGTGAAGCCTCAGGTGGACTAGCGGTTTACAATGAGCAGTTCTTC. The chain joins TRBV6-1 to TRBJ2-1; the match to TRBD2 covers 10 bases. Germline trimming cut 0 bases from V and 4 bases from J; bases unmatched to any gene: 9. From germline, CDR1 is MNHNS and CDR2 SASEGT. The CDR3 runs to 18 residues.

V usage is TRBV7-6 and J usage is TRBJ2-5; perhaps D is TRBD1 or TRBD2 (6 bases each). The tail of the sequence fits TRBJ2-7 better, so the J call may be wrong. CDR1 and CDR2 from the germline V gene are SGHVS and FNYEAQ. The CDR3 is 13 residues long. CDR3 sequence (DNA): TGTGCCAGCAGCATACAAGGGGGGTACGAGCAGTACTTC. Translating it yields CASSIQGGYEQYF.